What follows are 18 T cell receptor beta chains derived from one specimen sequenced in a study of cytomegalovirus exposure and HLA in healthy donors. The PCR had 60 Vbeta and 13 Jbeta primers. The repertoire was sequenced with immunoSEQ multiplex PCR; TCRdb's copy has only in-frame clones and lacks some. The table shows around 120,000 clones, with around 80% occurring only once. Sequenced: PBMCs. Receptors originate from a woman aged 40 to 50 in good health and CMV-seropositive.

The CDR3, as DNA: TGTGCCAGCTCCCGGGGAATGAACACTGAAGCTTTCTTT. Translated: CASSRGMNTEAFF. The chain has TRBV7-3 and TRBJ1-1; D ambiguous. The V end lost 8 bases, the J end lost 0 bases, and 10 bases lay between the germline ends. The CDR3 extends over 13 amino acids. Germline V lookup: CDR1 SGHTA, CDR2 FQGTGA.

Written as DNA, the CDR3 is TGTGCCAGCCAGTCCGGGACTGTAACCTACGAGCAGTACTTC. Protein sequence: CASQSGTVTYEQYF. The chain joins TRBV10-3 to TRBJ2-7, with a possible D match to TRBD2 (6 bases). Trimming stripped 10 bases from V and 2 bases from J, with 18 bases between. From germline, CDR1 is ENHRY and CDR2 SYGVKD. The CDR3 has 14 residues.

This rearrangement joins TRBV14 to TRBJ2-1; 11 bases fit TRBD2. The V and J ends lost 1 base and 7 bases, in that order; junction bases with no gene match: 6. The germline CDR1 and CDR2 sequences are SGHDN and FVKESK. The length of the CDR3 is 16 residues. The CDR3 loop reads CASSQVAGGYFNEQFF. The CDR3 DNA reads TGTGCCAGCAGCCAAGTAGCGGGGGGGTATTTTAATGAGCAGTTCTTC.

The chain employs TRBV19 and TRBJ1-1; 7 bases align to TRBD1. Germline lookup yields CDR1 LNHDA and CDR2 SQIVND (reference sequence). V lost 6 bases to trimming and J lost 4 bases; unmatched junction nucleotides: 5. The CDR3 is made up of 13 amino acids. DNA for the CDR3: TGTGCCAGTAGGCGACAGGGTGCCACTGAAGCTTTCTTT. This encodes CASRRQGATEAFF.

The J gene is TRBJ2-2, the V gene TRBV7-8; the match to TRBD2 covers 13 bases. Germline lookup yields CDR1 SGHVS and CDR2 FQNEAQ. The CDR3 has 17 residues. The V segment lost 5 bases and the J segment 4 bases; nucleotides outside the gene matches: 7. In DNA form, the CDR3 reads TGTGCCAGCAGCATAAGACTAGCGGGAGGAGGCACCGGGGAGCTGTTTTTT. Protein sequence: CASSIRLAGGGTGELFF.

CDR3 nucleotides: TGTGCCAGCAGTGAAGACGGGGTAAGCGGCTACACCTTC. Amino acids: CASSEDGVSGYTF. The rearrangement links TRBV6-1 to TRBJ1-2; D call uncertain. Trimming cost V 1 base and J 8 bases, with 11 bases left between them. The CDR3 covers 13 residues. Germline CDR1 and CDR2: MNHNS and SASEGT.

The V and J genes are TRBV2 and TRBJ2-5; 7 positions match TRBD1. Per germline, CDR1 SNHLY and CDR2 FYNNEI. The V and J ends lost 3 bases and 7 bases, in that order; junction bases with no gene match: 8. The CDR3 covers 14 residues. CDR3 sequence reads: CASSERGGPSTQYF. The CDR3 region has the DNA TGTGCCAGCAGTGAGCGAGGGGGCCCTTCGACCCAGTACTTC. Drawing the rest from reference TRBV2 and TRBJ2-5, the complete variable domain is EPEVTQTPSHQVTQMGQEVILRCVPISNHLYFYWYRQILGQKVEFLVSFYNNEISEKSEIFDDQFSVERPDGSNFTLKIRSTKLEDSAMYFCASSERGGPSTQYFGPGTRLLVL.

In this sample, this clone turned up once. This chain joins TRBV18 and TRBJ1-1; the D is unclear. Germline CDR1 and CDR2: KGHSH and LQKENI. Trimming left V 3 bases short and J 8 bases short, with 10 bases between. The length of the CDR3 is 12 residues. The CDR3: CASSPAGEEAFF. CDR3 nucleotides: TGTGCCAGCTCACCCGCCGGGGAGGAAGCTTTCTTT. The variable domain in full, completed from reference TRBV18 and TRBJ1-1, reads NAGVMQNPRHLVRRRGQEARLRCSPMKGHSHVYWYRQLPEEGLKFMVYLQKENIIDESGMPKERFSAEFPKEGPSILRIQQVVRGDSAAYFCASSPAGEEAFFGQGTRLTVV.

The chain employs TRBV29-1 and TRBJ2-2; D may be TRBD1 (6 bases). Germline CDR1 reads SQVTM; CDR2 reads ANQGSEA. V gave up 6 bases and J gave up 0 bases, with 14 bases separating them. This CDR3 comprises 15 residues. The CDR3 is CSVQPRTANTGELFF. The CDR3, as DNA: TGCAGCGTACAACCTAGGACAGCGAACACCGGGGAGCTGTTTTTT.

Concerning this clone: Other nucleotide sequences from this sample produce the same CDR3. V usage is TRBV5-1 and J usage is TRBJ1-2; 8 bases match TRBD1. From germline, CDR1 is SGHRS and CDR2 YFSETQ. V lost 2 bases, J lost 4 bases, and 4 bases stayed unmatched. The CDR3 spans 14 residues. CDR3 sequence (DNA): TGCGCCAGCAGCTTAGACAGGGGCGGCTATGGCTACACCTTC. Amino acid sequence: CASSLDRGGYGYTF.

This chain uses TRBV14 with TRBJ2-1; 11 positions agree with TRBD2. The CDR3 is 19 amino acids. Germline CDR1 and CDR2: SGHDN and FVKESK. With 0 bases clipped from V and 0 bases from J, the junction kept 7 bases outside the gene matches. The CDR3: CASSQDVGLAGPSYNEQFF. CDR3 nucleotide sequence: TGTGCCAGCAGCCAAGACGTCGGACTAGCGGGCCCCTCCTACAATGAGCAGTTCTTC.

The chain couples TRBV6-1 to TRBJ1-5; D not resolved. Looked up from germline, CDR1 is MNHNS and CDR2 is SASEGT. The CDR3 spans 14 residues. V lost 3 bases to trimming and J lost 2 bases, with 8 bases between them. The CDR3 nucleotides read TGTGCCAGCAGTGAGCGAAGCGGCAATCAGCCCCAGCATTTT. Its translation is CASSERSGNQPQHF.

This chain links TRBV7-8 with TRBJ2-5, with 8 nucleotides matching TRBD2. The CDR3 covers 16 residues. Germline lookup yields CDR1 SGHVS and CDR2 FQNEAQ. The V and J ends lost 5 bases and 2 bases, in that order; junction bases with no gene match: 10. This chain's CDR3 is CASSPGGVYEQETQYF. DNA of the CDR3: TGTGCCAGCAGCCCGGGGGGGGTATACGAACAAGAGACCCAGTACTTC. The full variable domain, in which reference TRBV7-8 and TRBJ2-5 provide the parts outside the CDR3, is GAGVSQSPRYKVAKRGQDVALRCDPISGHVSLFWYQQALGQGPEFLTYFQNEAQLDKSGLPSDRFFAERPEGSVSTLKIQRTQQEDSAVYLCASSPGGVYEQETQYFGPGTRLLVL.

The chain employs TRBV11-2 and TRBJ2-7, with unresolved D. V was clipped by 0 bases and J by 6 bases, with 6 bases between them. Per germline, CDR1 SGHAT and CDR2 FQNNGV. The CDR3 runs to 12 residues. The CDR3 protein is CASSLDLGEQYF. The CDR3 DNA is TGTGCCAGCAGCTTAGATCTCGGCGAGCAGTACTTC. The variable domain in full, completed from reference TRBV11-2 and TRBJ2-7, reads EAGVAQSPRYKIIEKRQSVAFWCNPISGHATLYWYQQILGQGPKLLIQFQNNGVVDDSQLPKDRFSAERLKGVDSTLKIQPAKLEDSAVYLCASSLDLGEQYFGPGTRLTVT.

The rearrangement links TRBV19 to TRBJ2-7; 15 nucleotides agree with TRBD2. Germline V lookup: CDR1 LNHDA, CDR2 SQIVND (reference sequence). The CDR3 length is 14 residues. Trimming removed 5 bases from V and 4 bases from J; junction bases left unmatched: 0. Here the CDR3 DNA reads TGTGCCAGTAGTGGGACTAGCGGGAGGTACGAGCAGTACTTC. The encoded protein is CASSGTSGRYEQYF.

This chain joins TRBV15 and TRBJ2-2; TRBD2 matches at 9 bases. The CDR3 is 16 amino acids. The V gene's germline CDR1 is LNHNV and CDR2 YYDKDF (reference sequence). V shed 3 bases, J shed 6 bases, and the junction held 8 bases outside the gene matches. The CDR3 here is CATSSDSGRSAGELFF. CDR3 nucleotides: TGTGCCACCAGCAGCGATAGCGGGAGAAGCGCCGGGGAGCTGTTTTTT.

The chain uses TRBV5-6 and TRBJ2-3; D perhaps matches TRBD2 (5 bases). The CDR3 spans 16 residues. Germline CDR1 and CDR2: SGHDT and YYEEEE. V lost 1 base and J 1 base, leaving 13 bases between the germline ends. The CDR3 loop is CASSLRWERGTDTQYF. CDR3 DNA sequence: TGTGCCAGCAGCTTGCGGTGGGAGAGGGGCACAGATACGCAGTATTTT.

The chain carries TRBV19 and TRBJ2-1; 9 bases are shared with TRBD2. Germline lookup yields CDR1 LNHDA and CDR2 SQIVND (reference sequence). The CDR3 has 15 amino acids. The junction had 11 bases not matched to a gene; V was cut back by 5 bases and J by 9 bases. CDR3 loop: CASSRPGLAAGEQFF. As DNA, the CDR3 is TGTGCCAGTAGTCGGCCGGGACTAGCTGCGGGTGAGCAGTTCTTC. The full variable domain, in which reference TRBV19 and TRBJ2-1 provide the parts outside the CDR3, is DGGITQSPKYLFRKEGQNVTLSCEQNLNHDAMYWYRQDPGQGLRLIYYSQIVNDFQKGDIAEGYSVSREKKESFPLTVTSAQKNPTAFYLCASSRPGLAAGEQFFGPGTRLTVL.